This TCR beta chain came from a study of CD8 T cells in Susac syndrome. The table lists this clonotype with a few counts. The RNA input was roughly 0.5 to 1 ug, and it was reverse transcribed with random hexamers. Each CDR3 protein gets one entry after TCRdb re-called the immunoSEQ multiplex PCR reads with MiXCR. The table lists about 290,000 distinct CDR3 sequences, approximately 85% of them singletons, with around 0.2% in the top ten. Through negative isolation, CD4+ and CD8+ T cells were obtained, while TEMRA cells were enriched using FACS. The CDR3 has 16 residues. Germline CDR1 is MGHRA and CDR2 is YSYEKL. Trimming cost V 2 bases and J 4 bases; bases outside gene matches: 10.

The receptor comes from a human donor with multiple sclerosis. Sequences were obtained from CD8+ T cells from PBMCs. This sequence joins TRBV4-1 and TRBJ1-2; 7 bases are a match to TRBD1. DNA for the CDR3: TGCGCCAGCAGCCAATCTTTCAGGGGGGGTGTCTATGGCTACACCTTC. Protein product: CASSQSFRGGVYGYTF.